The 6 T cell receptor beta chains below all came from one sample that was sequenced in a study of glioma-infiltrating T cells. The iRepertoire nested amplicon-rescue multiplex PCR amplified TCR alpha and beta CDR3s from RNA. MiXCR, applied by TCRdb to the multiplex PCR reads, yields one record per CDR3 protein. The sample contains approximately 93,000 distinct CDR3 sequences, around 40% of which appear only once. The sample was glioma tissue, nonneoplastic brain tissue, or PBMCs (not recorded which). The source is a human donor with low-grade glioma or glioblastoma, undergoing nonglioma brain surgery, or in good health (not recorded which).

About this clonotype itself: This may be a read error, as it is one base from a much larger clone. The chain joins TRBV29-1 to TRBJ1-5, with D possibly matching TRBD1 (6 bases). CDR3 length: 13 residues. V dropped 4 bases and J dropped 4 bases, with 11 bases sitting between them. Germline V gene sequence: CDR1 SQVTM, CDR2 ANQGSEA. The CDR3 loop reads CSVGKGGNQPQHF. The CDR3 DNA reads as TGCAGCGTTGGGAAAGGGGGAAATCAGCCCCAGCATTTT.

CDR3 DNA sequence: TGTGCCAGCAGGGCAGGACAGGGAGGATCCTATGGCTACACCTTC. Protein product: CASRAGQGGSYGYTF. The J gene is TRBJ1-2, the V gene TRBV6-1; TRBD1 matches at 8 bases. The CDR3 runs 15 residues. Germline-derived CDR1 and CDR2 are MNHNS and SASEGT. V shed 6 bases and J 4 bases; nucleotides not matched to a gene: 10.

This clonotype was seen ten or more times. The chain uses TRBV28 and TRBJ2-7; D gene ambiguous. The V and J ends lost 7 bases and 4 bases respectively, with 14 bases between them. Per germline, CDR1 MDHEN and CDR2 SYDVKM. There are 13 residues in the CDR3. In DNA form, the CDR3 reads TGTGCCAGCACAATCCACGGGCCTTACGAGCAGTACTTC. This translates into CASTIHGPYEQYF.

This clonotype was observed many times. The chain combines TRBV29-1 with TRBJ2-3; D is perhaps TRBD1 (6 bases). Germline CDR1 is SQVTM and CDR2 is ANQGSEA. CDR3 length: 14 residues. V gave up 6 bases and J gave up 0 bases, with 13 bases separating them. CDR3 DNA sequence: TGCAGCGTGGGCATCGGACAGAGCACAGATACGCAGTATTTT. Translated, it gives CSVGIGQSTDTQYF.

As regards this clonotype: Compared with germline, one end of the junction differs, possibly owing to a read error. The V gene is TRBV7-9, the J gene TRBJ2-1; a weak D match, TRBD2 (5 bases). CDR1 SEHNR and CDR2 FQNEAQ come from the germline V gene (reference sequence). The CDR3 is 16 amino acids. The CDR3 DNA reads TGTGCCATCAGCTTAGGGTGGGGAGAAAACAACAATGAGCAGTTCTTC. This sequence encodes CAISLGWGENNNEQFF.

This clonotype rates as medium-sized. The chain joins TRBV20-1 to TRBJ1-1; D is uncertain. Germline values: CDR1 DFQATT, CDR2 SNEGSKA (reference sequence). CDR3 length: 13 amino acids. The V end was cut by 5 bases, the J end by 0 bases, with 10 bases between. The CDR3 DNA reads as TGCAGTGCTCACACCCGTATGAACACTGAAGCTTTCTTT. It codes for CSAHTRMNTEAFF.